Reported below is one T cell receptor beta chain. This sample is part of a study of blood T cell repertoires in COVID-19. Study summary: T cells, B-cell-depleted T cells, or PBMCs supplied cDNA or gDNA.

TCRdb's table, derived via immunoSEQ multiplex PCR, lists solely in-frame clones and lacks some. The sample contains around 47,000 clones, roughly 91% of which appear only once. This CDR3 region has 12 residues. The germline V gene encodes CDR1 GTSNPN and CDR2 SVGIG (reference sequence). V lost 6 bases, J lost 0 bases, and 6 bases lay in between. The sequenced sample consisted of peripheral blood. The receptor comes from a man at least 80 years old with active or convalescent COVID-19. This rearrangement joins TRBV30 to TRBJ2-4; D gene uncertain. The CDR3 region is CACTIAKNIQYF. CDR3 DNA: TGTGCCTGTACTATAGCCAAAAACATTCAGTACTTC. The whole variable domain, filled in from reference TRBV30 and TRBJ2-4, reads SQTIHQWPATLVQPVGSPLSLECTVEGTSNPNLYWYRQAAGRGLQLLFYSVGIGQISSEVPQNLSASRPQDRQFILSSKKLLLSDSGFYLCACTIAKNIQYFGAGTRLSVL.